These 21 T cell receptor beta chains originate from one sample sequenced in a study of cytomegalovirus exposure and HLA in healthy donors. The PCR made use of 60 Vbeta and 13 Jbeta primers. Repertoires were generated with immunoSEQ multiplex PCR, while TCRdb's copy carries only in-frame clones and drops some. The sample yields 100,000 to 150,000 clones, less than 85% seen once. The sequencing sample was made of PBMCs. The receptors originated from a female donor in good health and CMV-seronegative.

V usage is TRBV5-6 and J usage is TRBJ1-2; weak D call: TRBD1 (5 bases). The ends were cut back, 3 bases at V and 8 bases at J, with 14 bases in the middle. CDR3 length: 13 amino acids. Per germline, CDR1 SGHDT and CDR2 YYEEEE. As DNA, the CDR3 is TGTGCCAGCAGCTGGAGCAGGGAGGGGGGCTACACCTTC. Its protein is CASSWSREGGYTF. The full variable domain, completed using reference TRBV5-6 and TRBJ1-2, is DAGVTQSPTHLIKTRGQQVTLRCSPKSGHDTVSWYQQALGQGPQFIFQYYEEEERQRGNFPDRFSGHQFPNYSSELNVNALLLGDSALYLCASSWSREGGYTFGSGTRLTVV.

V is TRBV7-7 and J is TRBJ1-3; D is perhaps TRBD1 (6 bases). The ends were cut back, 6 bases at V and 0 bases at J, with 15 bases in the middle. The CDR3 extends over 16 amino acids. CDR1 and CDR2 from the germline V gene are SSHAT and FNYEAQ (reference sequence). The chain's CDR3 is CASSAGTPNSGNTIYF. The CDR3 DNA reads TGTGCCAGCAGTGCCGGGACACCGAACTCTGGAAACACCATATATTTT.

V and J are TRBV29-1 and TRBJ2-1; D remains unclear. In germline, CDR1 is SQVTM, CDR2 ANQGSEA. Trimming cost V 3 bases and J 3 bases, with 12 bases left between them. This CDR3 is 14 amino acids long. The CDR3 reads CSVDRSLLYNEQFF. CDR3 sequence (DNA): TGCAGCGTTGATCGGTCTCTTCTCTACAATGAGCAGTTCTTC.

The J gene is TRBJ1-1, the V gene TRBV27, with D possibly matching TRBD1 (5 bases). The CDR3 sequence is 14 residues long. The V and J ends lost 6 bases and 4 bases respectively, with 15 bases between them. CDR1 MNHEY and CDR2 SMNVEV come from the germline V gene (reference sequence). The CDR3 sequence is CASSTNSGFTEAFF. In DNA, the CDR3 is TGTGCCAGCAGCACGAATTCAGGGTTCACTGAAGCTTTCTTT.

This rearrangement joins TRBV30 to TRBJ1-3; D may be TRBD1 (5 bases). The CDR3 length is 15 residues. The V end was cut by 0 bases, the J end by 9 bases, with 18 bases between. CDR1 and CDR2 from the germline V gene are GTSNPN and SVGIG (reference sequence). The CDR3 DNA reads TGTGCCTGGAGTGTGGCGGGGGAGGGTCGGGGCACCATATATTTT. Translation gives CAWSVAGEGRGTIYF.

The J gene is TRBJ1-5, the V gene TRBV6-5, with D maybe TRBD1 (5 bases). V was clipped by 4 bases and J by 6 bases, with 10 bases between them. The CDR3 has 13 residues. From germline, CDR1 is MNHEY and CDR2 SVGAGI. The CDR3 nucleotides read TGTGCCAGCAGTTGGGGAGGGGCTCAGCCCCAGCATTTT. It is translated as CASSWGGAQPQHF.

The rearrangement uses TRBV29-1 and TRBJ1-2; D perhaps matches TRBD1 (6 bases). CDR3 size: 12 residues. Trimming took 6 bases from V and 7 from J, leaving 15 bases between them. In germline, CDR1 is SQVTM, CDR2 ANQGSEA. CDR3 bases: TGCAGCGTGGGGGGGCGTGCGGGTGGCTACACCTTC. This translates into CSVGGRAGGYTF.

This clone was detected only a few times. V gene TRBV20-1 combines with J gene TRBJ2-7; D call uncertain. This CDR3 has 11 amino acids. Germline CDR1 is DFQATT and CDR2 is SNEGSKA (reference sequence). The V and J ends lost 7 bases and 5 bases respectively, with 12 bases between them. The CDR3 loop is CSVPPVHEQYF. In nucleotides, the CDR3 is TGCAGTGTTCCTCCCGTCCACGAGCAGTACTTC.

This rearrangement joins TRBV7-9 to TRBJ2-7, with 9 bases that match TRBD1. The CDR3 runs to 15 residues. J lost 6 bases, V lost 5 bases, and 11 bases had no gene match. Germline values: CDR1 SEHNR, CDR2 FQNEAQ (reference sequence). The DNA of the CDR3 is TGTGCCAGCAGCCAAACCCGGGACAGGGTAGGCGAGCAGTACTTC. The encoded protein is CASSQTRDRVGEQYF.

This clone was found a few times. The chain carries TRBV7-3 and TRBJ2-3; TRBD2 matches 7 bases. The CDR3 contains 13 residues. Trimming removed 5 bases from V and 6 bases from J; junction bases left unmatched: 5. CDR1 and CDR2 from the germline V gene are SGHTA and FQGTGA. The CDR3, as DNA: TGTGCCAGCAGCCCCAGCGGGGCCGATACGCAGTATTTT. Protein sequence: CASSPSGADTQYF. Looking up the rest from reference TRBV7-3 and TRBJ2-3 gives the full variable domain: GAGVSQTPSNKVTEKGKYVELRCDPISGHTALYWYRQSLGQGPEFLIYFQGTGAADDSGLPNDRFFAVRPEGSVSTLKIQRTERGDSAVYLCASSPSGADTQYFGPGTRLTVL.

A single count supports this clone. The genes are TRBV28 and TRBJ2-5; 7 bases fit TRBD1. The J call may be mistaken, given a closer DNA end match to TRBJ2-7. The V gene's germline CDR1 is MDHEN and CDR2 SYDVKM. The CDR3 sequence is 14 residues long. CDR3 loop: CASSLGQGAYEQYF. The CDR3 nucleotides read TGTGCCAGCAGTTTAGGTCAGGGGGCCTACGAGCAGTACTTC.

This chain uses TRBV4-1 with TRBJ1-2; D might be TRBD1 (6 bases). The CDR3 has 19 residues. The V and J ends lost 3 bases and 6 bases respectively, with 29 bases between them. Germline CDR1 MGHRA, CDR2 YSYEKL. The CDR3 bases are TGCGCCAGCAGCCACCGACCCGACAGGCTTAGCCTTAGAACAAATGGCTACACCTTC. Translating it yields CASSHRPDRLSLRTNGYTF.

The rearrangement links TRBV12-2 to TRBJ2-1; TRBD1 is taken as the D call from the table, unchecked against the DNA. TRBV12-2 is designated a pseudogene. The CDR3 has 14 amino acids. CDR3 coding DNA: TGTGCAAGTCGCTGGACCAGGGGGGAAGGTGAGCAGTTCTTC. It yields the protein CASRWTRGEGEQFF.

This rearrangement joins TRBV9 to TRBJ2-7; D is undetermined. The V end lost 3 bases, the J end lost 6 bases, and 7 bases lay between the germline ends. This CDR3 region has 11 residues. Germline lookup yields CDR1 SGDLS and CDR2 YYNGEE. CDR3 sequence: CASSASGEQYF. In nucleotides, the CDR3 is TGTGCCAGCAGCGCCTCGGGCGAGCAGTACTTC. The entire variable domain, with the rest obtained from reference TRBV9 and TRBJ2-7, is as follows: DSGVTQTPKHLITATGQRVTLRCSPRSGDLSVYWYQQSLDQGLQFLIQYYNGEERAKGNILERFSAQQFPDLHSELNLSSLELGDSALYFCASSASGEQYFGPGTRLTVT.

V gene TRBV27 combines with J gene TRBJ2-2; 10 bases align to TRBD1. Germline V gene sequence: CDR1 MNHEY, CDR2 SMNVEV (reference sequence). The CDR3 extends over 17 amino acids. The trim removed 5 bases at V and 2 bases at J, leaving 8 bases unmatched. The CDR3 reads CASSGRRQGANTGELFF. In DNA, the CDR3 is TGTGCCAGCAGTGGACGACGACAGGGGGCTAACACCGGGGAGCTGTTTTTT.

The rearrangement joins TRBV18 to TRBJ2-7, with D tentatively TRBD1 (7 bases). Germline V gives CDR1 KGHSH, CDR2 LQKENI. The V end was cut by 2 bases, the J end by 0 bases, with 11 bases between. The CDR3 extends over 15 amino acids. The CDR3 nucleotides are TGTGCCAGCTCACCAGCGGGACAGACCTCCTACGAGCAGTACTTC. Amino acid sequence: CASSPAGQTSYEQYF. The whole variable domain, filled in from reference TRBV18 and TRBJ2-7, reads NAGVMQNPRHLVRRRGQEARLRCSPMKGHSHVYWYRQLPEEGLKFMVYLQKENIIDESGMPKERFSAEFPKEGPSILRIQQVVRGDSAAYFCASSPAGQTSYEQYFGPGTRLTVT.

CDR3 bases: TGTGCCAGCAGCGTAGGAGGGGGCGCGGGGGAGCTGTTTTTT. It codes for CASSVGGGAGELFF. The genes are TRBV9 and TRBJ2-2; 7 positions match TRBD1. V shed 0 bases and J 8 bases; nucleotides not matched to a gene: 4. From germline, CDR1 is SGDLS and CDR2 YYNGEE. This CDR3 comprises 14 residues.

The rearrangement links TRBV19 to TRBJ2-7; maybe TRBD1 (6 bases). The CDR3 is made up of 15 amino acids. Trimming cost V 6 bases and J 2 bases, with 17 bases left between them. CDR1 and CDR2 from the germline V gene are LNHDA and SQIVND (reference sequence). CDR3 region: CASRRDRSLTYEQYF. For the CDR3, the DNA is TGTGCCAGTAGGAGAGACAGGTCGCTTACCTACGAGCAGTACTTC.

The chain links TRBV7-2 to TRBJ2-1; perhaps TRBD1 as D (6 bases). The CDR3 spans 16 residues. The germline gives CDR1 SGHTA, CDR2 FQGNSA. The germline V and J ends were trimmed by 7 bases and 3 bases, with 19 bases remaining between them. CDR3 amino acids: CASTPAERGYYNEQFF. The CDR3 DNA follows: TGTGCCAGCACCCCGGCGGAAAGGGGGTACTACAATGAGCAGTTCTTC.

This chain links TRBV28 with TRBJ2-1; a possible D gene is TRBD2 (5 bases). V was clipped by 5 bases and J by 2 bases, with 10 bases between them. The CDR3 has 14 residues. CDR1 is MDHEN, CDR2 SYDVKM, per germline. CDR3 sequence: CASSARRAYNEQFF. For the CDR3, the DNA is TGTGCCAGCAGTGCCCGGCGGGCCTACAATGAGCAGTTCTTC.

The V call is TRBV7-9, the J call TRBJ2-5; TRBD1 might be the D (6 bases). The CDR3 is 16 amino acids. In germline, CDR1 is SEHNR, CDR2 FQNEAQ (reference sequence). V was pared by 4 bases and J by 2 bases, with 17 bases between. The CDR3 spells CASSSFGQLLQETQYF. DNA for the CDR3: TGTGCCAGCAGCTCGTTCGGACAGCTCTTACAAGAGACCCAGTACTTC. The full variable domain, its missing parts supplied by reference TRBV7-9 and TRBJ2-5, is DTGVSQNPRHKITKRGQNVTFRCDPISEHNRLYWYRQTLGQGPEFLTYFQNEAQLEKSRLLSDRFSAERPKGSFSTLEIQRTEQGDSAMYLCASSSFGQLLQETQYFGPGTRLLVL.